This T cell receptor (beta chain) is from a study of blood T cell repertoires in COVID-19. The table came from immunoSEQ multiplex PCR; TCRdb's copy has only in-frame clones and leaves some out. The top ten hold about 1.7% of the sample, which has around 300,000 clones, 89% seen once. Germline V lookup: CDR1 KGHSH, CDR2 LQKENI. CDR3 size: 14 residues. Trimming removed 2 bases from V and 5 bases from J, with 10 bases in between. Sample: PBMCs or T cells enriched from blood (not recorded which). The receptor was isolated from a woman between 35 and 50 years old who had recovered from COVID-19. The chain links TRBV18 to TRBJ2-1, with D perhaps matching TRBD1 (5 bases). CDR3 coding DNA: TGTGCCAGCTCACCATATACAGGTGACAATGAGCAGTTCTTC. It is translated as CASSPYTGDNEQFF.